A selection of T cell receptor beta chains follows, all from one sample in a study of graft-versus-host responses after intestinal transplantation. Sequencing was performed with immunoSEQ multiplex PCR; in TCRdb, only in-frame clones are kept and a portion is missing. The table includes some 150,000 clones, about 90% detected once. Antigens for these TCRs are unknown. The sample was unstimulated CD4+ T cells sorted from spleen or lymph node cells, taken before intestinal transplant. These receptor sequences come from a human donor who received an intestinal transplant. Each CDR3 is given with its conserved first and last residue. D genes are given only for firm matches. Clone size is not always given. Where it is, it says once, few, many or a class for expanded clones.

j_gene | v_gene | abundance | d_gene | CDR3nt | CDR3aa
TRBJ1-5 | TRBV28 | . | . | TGTGCCAGCAGTTTTTATACTAGCCCGACAAGACAGCCCCAGCATTTT | CASSFYTSPTRQPQHF
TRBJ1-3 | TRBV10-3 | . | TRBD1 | TGTGCCATCAGTCAGGACAGGGTAAACACCATATATTTT | CAISQDRVNTIYF
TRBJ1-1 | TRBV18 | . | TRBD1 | TGTGCCAGCTCAAAACAAGGGACAGTGAACACTGAAGCTTTCTTT | CASSKQGTVNTEAFF
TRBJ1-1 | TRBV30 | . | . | TGTGCCTGGACCGTAGGTTGGGCTGAAGCTTTCTTT | CAWTVGWAEAFF
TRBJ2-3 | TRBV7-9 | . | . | TGTGCCAGCAGCTTATTGGGAGGCACAGATACGCAGTATTTT | CASSLLGGTDTQYF
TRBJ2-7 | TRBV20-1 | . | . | TGCAGTGCTAGGCTAATCTACGAGCAGTACTTC | CSARLIYEQYF
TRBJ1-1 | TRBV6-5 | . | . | TGTGCCAGCAGCATCCCGCAGGGCTCGGCTTTCTTT | CASSIPQGSAFF
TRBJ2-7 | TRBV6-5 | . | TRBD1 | TGTGCCAGCAGTCTGGGGGACAGGGGCTACGAGCAGTACTTC | CASSLGDRGYEQYF
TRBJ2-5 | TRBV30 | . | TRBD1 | TGTGCCTGGAGCCCAATGGGACAGGGGGGACAGACCCAGTACTTC | CAWSPMGQGGQTQYF
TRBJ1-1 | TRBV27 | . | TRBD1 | TGTGCCAGCAGTTTTACAGGGGGCCTCACTGAAGCTTTCTTT | CASSFTGGLTEAFF
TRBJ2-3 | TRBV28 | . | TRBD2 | TGTGCCAGCAGTTTCTACAAGGGGACTAGCGGGAAATTAACTAGCACAGATACGCAGTATTTT | CASSFYKGTSGKLTSTDTQYF
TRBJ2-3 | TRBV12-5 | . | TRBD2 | TGTGCTAGTGGTTTGGGGAACAAGACTAGCGGGAGGACAGATACGCAGTATTTT | CASGLGNKTSGRTDTQYF
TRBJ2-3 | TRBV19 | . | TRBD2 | TGTGCCAGTAGGCTAGCGGGAGCTGGAGATACGCAGTATTTT | CASRLAGAGDTQYF
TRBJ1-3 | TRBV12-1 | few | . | . | CASSFARGSGNTIYF
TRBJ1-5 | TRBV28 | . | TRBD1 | TGTGCCAGCAGCCTACCCGACAGGGGAAACCCCCATCCCCAGCATTTT | CASSLPDRGNPHPQHF
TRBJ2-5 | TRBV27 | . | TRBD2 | TGTGCCAGCAGCCCAAACGGGAGGGCTCAAGAGACCCAGTACTTC | CASSPNGRAQETQYF
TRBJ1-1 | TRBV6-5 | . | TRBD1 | TGTGCCAGCATTAAGACAGGGATCACTGAAGCTTTCTTT | CASIKTGITEAFF
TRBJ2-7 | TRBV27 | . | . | TGTGCCAGCGGGGCCTACGAGCAGTACTTC | CASGAYEQYF
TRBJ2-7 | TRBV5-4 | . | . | TGTGCCAGCAGTGCAATGACAGGTAGCTCCTACGAGCAGTACTTC | CASSAMTGSSYEQYF
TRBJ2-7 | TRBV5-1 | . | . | TGCGCCAGCAGCTTGGTTGTTGGCGGATCCTACGAGCAGTACTTC | CASSLVVGGSYEQYF
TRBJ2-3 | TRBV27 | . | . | TGTGCCAGCAGCCGGGCAGATACGCAGTATTTT | CASSRADTQYF
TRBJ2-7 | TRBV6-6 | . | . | TGTGCCAGCAGTTATCTACGGGCCAGCACCTACGAGCAGTACTTC | CASSYLRASTYEQYF
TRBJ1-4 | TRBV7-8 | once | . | TGTGCCAGCAGCCGAGCGTCGGTCCTCCCTGAAAAACTGTTTTTT | CASSRASVLPEKLFF
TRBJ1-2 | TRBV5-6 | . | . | TGTGCCAGCAGCCTAGGGCTGACAGGAACTAACTATGGCTACACCTTC | CASSLGLTGTNYGYTF
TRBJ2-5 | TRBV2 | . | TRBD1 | TGTGCCAGCAGTTTGCGGACAGGGGGCACGAAGACCCAGTACTTC | CASSLRTGGTKTQYF
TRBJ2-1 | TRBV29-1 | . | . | TGCAGCGTGAGAGCAACGAAGCTTAATACCTACAATGAGCAGTTCTTC | CSVRATKLNTYNEQFF